The 5 T cell receptor beta chains listed next were all sequenced from one sample in a study of shared clonotypes between healthy human individuals. Only CD45RO-negative cells positively selected for CCR7 counted as naive CD8 cells, so terminally differentiated effector memory CD45RA+ cells were excluded. Method: immunoSEQ multiplex PCR; TCRdb's copy keeps in-frame clones and lacks some. This table holds millions of clones, about 92% found once. The sequenced material came from naive CD8+ T cells from PBMCs. Receptors were obtained from a young man in good health. Some clones in this sample may be carry-over from other donors' samples.

V and J are TRBV29-1 and TRBJ2-7, with 7 bases lining up with TRBD2. CDR1 and CDR2 (germline): SQVTM, ANQGSEA. V was clipped by 7 bases and J by 6 bases; unmatched bases: 15. The CDR3 runs 14 residues. CDR3 loop: CSASPRDYPGEQYF. The CDR3 DNA is TGCAGCGCCAGTCCCAGGGACTATCCGGGCGAGCAGTACTTC.

The rearrangement links TRBV19 to TRBJ1-2, with TRBD1 as a possible D gene (5 bases). Germline V CDR1 and CDR2: LNHDA, SQIVND (reference sequence). The CDR3 totals 13 residues. Trimming stripped 8 bases from V and 8 bases from J, with 18 bases between. The CDR3 region has the DNA TGTGCCAGTGCCCAGGGCTCCGTGAGGGGCTACACCTTC. Its translation is CASAQGSVRGYTF.

This CDR3 reads CASRPDRGWWNGYTF. For the CDR3, the DNA is TGTGCCAGCAGGCCGGACAGGGGCTGGTGGAATGGCTACACCTTC. This chain uses TRBV28 with TRBJ1-2; 9 nucleotides line up with TRBD1. The germline V gene encodes CDR1 MDHEN and CDR2 SYDVKM. The trim removed 6 bases at V and 6 bases at J, leaving 11 bases unmatched. The CDR3 contains 15 residues.

The chain has TRBV7-9 and TRBJ2-7; 10 nucleotides line up with TRBD2. The CDR3 is 15 amino acids. The V segment lost 3 bases and the J segment 6 bases; nucleotides outside the gene matches: 8. Germline V gene sequence: CDR1 SEHNR, CDR2 FQNEAQ (reference sequence). For the CDR3, the DNA is TGTGCCAGCAGCTTCGGACTAGCGGTCCCGGGCGAGCAGTACTTC. Its translation: CASSFGLAVPGEQYF. The entire variable domain, with the rest obtained from reference TRBV7-9 and TRBJ2-7, is as follows: DTGVSQNPRHKITKRGQNVTFRCDPISEHNRLYWYRQTLGQGPEFLTYFQNEAQLEKSRLLSDRFSAERPKGSFSTLEIQRTEQGDSAMYLCASSFGLAVPGEQYFGPGTRLTVT.

The chain carries TRBV2 and TRBJ2-3, with 16 bases that match TRBD2. The CDR3 spans 17 residues. J was trimmed by 1 base and V by 11 bases; bases with no gene match: 9. Germline CDR1 SNHLY, CDR2 FYNNEI. The CDR3 DNA reads TGTGCCGGCGGGGGACTAGCGGGAGGGCGGGGCACAGATACGCAGTATTTT. Translation: CAGGGLAGGRGTDTQYF.